The sequence of this T cell receptor (beta chain) was determined in a study of CD8 T cells in Susac syndrome. Overall study results and limits: A relatively small number of individuals underwent TCR sequencing and HLA analysis.

A word on this clonotype: Its antigen remains unknown.

J gave up 7 bases and V 6 bases, and 9 bases lay outside the gene matches. The CDR3 has 14 residues. Random-hexamer reverse transcription was applied to about 0.45 to 1 ug RNA. Multiplex immunoSEQ PCR targeted 54 Vbeta and 13 Jbeta TCR beta segments. TCRdb redid the calling of the immunoSEQ multiplex PCR reads with MiXCR, one entry per CDR3 protein. The sample holds approximately 190,000 distinct CDR3 sequences, 90% to 95% seen once. The sequence was collected from a human donor in good health. Source material: CD4+ T cells from PBMCs. This chain uses TRBV12-3 or TRBV12-4 with TRBJ1-2, with TRBD1 matching over 9 bases. This CDR3 is CASSRTGVDGGYTF. The CDR3 nucleotides read TGTGCCAGCAGCAGGACAGGGGTTGACGGTGGCTACACCTTC.